This note documents a single T cell receptor beta chain sequence. The sample originates from a study of radiation and T cells in renal cell carcinoma. As to time point: baseline pretreatment blood. Indicated treatment: 15 Gy SBRT to primary tumor, nephrectomy 4 weeks later. Radiation-treated patients gave blood at baseline, week 2 and week 4. Trimming left V 10 bases short and J 7 bases short, with 19 bases between. This CDR3 contains 13 residues. Germline V gene lookup returns CDR1 MNHNS and CDR2 SASEGT. TCRdb's copy holds only in-frame clones and misses some; the assay was immunoSEQ multiplex PCR. Of approximately 120,000 clones listed, around 80% are singletons.

This clonotype was obtained from an older woman with renal cell carcinoma. The input for sequencing was blood, taken from a patient whose treatment included radiotherapy and nephrectomy. The chain carries TRBV6-1 and TRBJ1-1; D is perhaps TRBD1 (5 bases). The CDR3 reads CAIRLRGEIEAFF. CDR3 nucleotides: TGTGCCATCAGACTTCGGGGGGAGATTGAAGCTTTCTTT.